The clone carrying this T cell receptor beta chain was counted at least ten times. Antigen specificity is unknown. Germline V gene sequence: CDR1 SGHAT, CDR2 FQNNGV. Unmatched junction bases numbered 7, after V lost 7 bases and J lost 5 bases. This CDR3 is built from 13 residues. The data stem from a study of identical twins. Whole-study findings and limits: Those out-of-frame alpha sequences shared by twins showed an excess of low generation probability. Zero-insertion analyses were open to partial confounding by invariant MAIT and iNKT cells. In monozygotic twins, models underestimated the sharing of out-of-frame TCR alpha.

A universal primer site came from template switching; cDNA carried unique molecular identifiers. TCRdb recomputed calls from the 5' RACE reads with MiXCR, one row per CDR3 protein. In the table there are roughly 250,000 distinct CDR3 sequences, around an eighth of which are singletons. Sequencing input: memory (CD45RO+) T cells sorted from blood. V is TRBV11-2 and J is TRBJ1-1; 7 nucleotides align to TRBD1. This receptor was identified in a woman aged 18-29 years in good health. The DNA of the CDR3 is TGTGCCAGCATCAGATACAGGGGAACTGAAGCTTTCTTT. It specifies CASIRYRGTEAFF.